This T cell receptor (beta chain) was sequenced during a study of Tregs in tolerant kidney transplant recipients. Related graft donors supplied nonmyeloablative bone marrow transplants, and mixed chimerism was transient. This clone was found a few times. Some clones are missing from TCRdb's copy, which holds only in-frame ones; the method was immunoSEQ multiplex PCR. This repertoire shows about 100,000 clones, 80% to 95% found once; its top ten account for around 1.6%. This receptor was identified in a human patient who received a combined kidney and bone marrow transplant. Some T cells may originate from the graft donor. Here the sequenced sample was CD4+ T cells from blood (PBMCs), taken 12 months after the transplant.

This CDR3 is CATSRGTGTGSYEQYF. In DNA form, the CDR3 reads TGTGCCACCAGCAGAGGTACCGGGACAGGGTCTTACGAGCAGTACTTC. The gene calls are TRBV15 and TRBJ2-7, with TRBD1 matching over 9 bases. This CDR3 has 16 residues. Per germline, CDR1 LNHNV and CDR2 YYDKDF (reference sequence). With V trimmed by 1 base and J by 4 bases, 8 bases remained unmatched.